This TCR beta chain was captured by sequencing in a study of blood T cell repertoires in COVID-19. Overall study context: PBMCs, B-cell-depleted T cells, or T cells were the source of the cDNA or gDNA that made up the material.

Original processing methods: Estimated nucleated cell counts came from reference gene primer amplification. TCRdb's table, derived via immunoSEQ multiplex PCR, lists solely in-frame clones and lacks some. The D gene and trimming were derived from the DNA, and the V and J assignments and clone size from that table. This sample has roughly 200,000 clones, with about 82% found just once. V was pared by 3 bases and J by 5 bases, with 4 bases between. Germline assignment: CDR1 SGHTA and CDR2 FQGNSA. This CDR3 is 11 amino acids long. Sequences were obtained from PBMCs or T cells enriched from blood (not recorded which). The chain has TRBV7-2 and TRBJ2-5; D unresolved. This clonotype was obtained from a man aged 40-55 years with acute COVID-19. The CDR3 nucleotides read TGTGCCAGCAGCTTCTACGAGACCCAGTACTTC. Translating it yields CASSFYETQYF.